This T cell receptor beta chain was captured in a study of beta chain features in type 1 diabetes. About this clone: Its matching antigen is unknown.

A heparinised blood draw that averaged around 100 mL was obtained once from each donor. The V gene's germline CDR1 is SGHRS and CDR2 YFSETQ. The CDR3 spans 13 residues. V shed 3 bases, J shed 6 bases, and the junction held 3 bases outside the gene matches. Broader study findings: In every one of the four CD4+ subsets, TCRB CDR3s were moderately but significantly shorter in Type 1 diabetes patients. Comparison showed that naive, central memory and Treg TCRB repertoires appeared more similar among patients than among healthy donors.

What was sequenced were expressed TCRB transcripts, since all of the isolated RNA had been reverse transcribed. Naive, central memory and regulatory T cell samples yielded around 3.5 million reads on average. Method: immunoSEQ multiplex PCR; TCRdb's copy keeps in-frame clones and lacks some. Here the sample spans some 700,000 clones, about an eighth being singletons. The TCR sequence derives from a man between 18 and 29 years old with type 1 diabetes. The rearrangement joins TRBV5-1 to TRBJ1-5; the match to TRBD1 covers 7 bases. Material: naive CD4+ T cells from blood. CDR3 nucleotide sequence: TGCGCCAGCAGCTCAGGGGGAGGTCAGCCCCAGCATTTT. It yields the protein CASSSGGGQPQHF.